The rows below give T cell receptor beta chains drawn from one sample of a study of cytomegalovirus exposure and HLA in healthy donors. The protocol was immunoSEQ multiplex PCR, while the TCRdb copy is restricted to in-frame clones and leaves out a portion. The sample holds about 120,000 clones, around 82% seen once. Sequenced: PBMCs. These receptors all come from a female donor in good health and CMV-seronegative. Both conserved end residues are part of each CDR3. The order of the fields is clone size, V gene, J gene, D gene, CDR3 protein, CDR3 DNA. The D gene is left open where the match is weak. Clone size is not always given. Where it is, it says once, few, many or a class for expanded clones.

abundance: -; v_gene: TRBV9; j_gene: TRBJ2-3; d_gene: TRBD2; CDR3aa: CASSALGGTDTQYF; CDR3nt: TGTGCCAGCAGCGCCCTGGGGGGGACAGATACGCAGTATTTT
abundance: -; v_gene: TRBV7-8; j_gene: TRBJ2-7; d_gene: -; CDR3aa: CASSLAQGGQYF; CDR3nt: TGTGCCAGCAGCTTAGCCCAGGGGGGCCAGTACTTC
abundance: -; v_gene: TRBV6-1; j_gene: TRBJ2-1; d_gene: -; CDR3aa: CASSDFSGEQFF; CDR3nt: TGTGCCAGCAGTGACTTTTCCGGTGAGCAGTTCTTC
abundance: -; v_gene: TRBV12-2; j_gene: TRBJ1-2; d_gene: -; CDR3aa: CASATGGYTF; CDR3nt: TGTGCAAGCGCAACAGGCGGCTACACCTTC
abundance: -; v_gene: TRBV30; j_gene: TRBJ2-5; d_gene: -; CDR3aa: CAWAGQETQYF; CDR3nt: TGTGCCTGGGCCGGCCAAGAGACCCAGTACTTC
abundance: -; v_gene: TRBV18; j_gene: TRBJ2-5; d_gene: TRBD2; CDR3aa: CASSPDLITGIRGGETQYF; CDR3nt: TGTGCCAGCTCACCGGACCTTATCACAGGGATTCGGGGGGGAGAGACCCAGTACTTC
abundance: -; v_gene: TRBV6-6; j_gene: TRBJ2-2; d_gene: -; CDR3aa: CASTRTGLGTGELFF; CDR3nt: TGTGCCAGCACCCGGACCGGACTGGGGACCGGGGAGCTGTTTTTT
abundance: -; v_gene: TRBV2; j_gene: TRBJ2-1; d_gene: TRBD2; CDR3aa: CASSGGLAGAGGYNEQFF; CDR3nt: TGTGCCAGCAGCGGGGGACTAGCGGGAGCAGGCGGTTACAATGAGCAGTTCTTC
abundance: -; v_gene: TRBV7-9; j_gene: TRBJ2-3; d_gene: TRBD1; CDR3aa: CASSFGQGADTQYF; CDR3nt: TGTGCCAGCAGCTTCGGACAGGGGGCAGATACGCAGTATTTT
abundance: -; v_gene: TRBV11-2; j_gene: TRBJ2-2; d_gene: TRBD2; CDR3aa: CASSLRSGGPGTGELFF; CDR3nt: TGTGCCAGCAGCTTAAGATCGGGAGGGCCGGGCACCGGGGAGCTGTTTTTT
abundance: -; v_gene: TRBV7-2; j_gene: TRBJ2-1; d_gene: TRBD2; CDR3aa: CASSLPGLAGVFEQFF; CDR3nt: TGTGCCAGCAGCTTGCCGGGACTAGCGGGAGTTTTTGAGCAGTTCTTC
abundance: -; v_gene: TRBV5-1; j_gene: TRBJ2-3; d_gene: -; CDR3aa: CASSLGAPGTDTQYF; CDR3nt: TGCGCCAGCAGCTTGGGGGCCCCGGGCACAGATACGCAGTATTTT
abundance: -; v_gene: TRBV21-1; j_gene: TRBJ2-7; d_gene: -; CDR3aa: CASSRRTSGRGRYEQYF; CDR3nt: TGTGCCAGCAGCAGAAGGACTAGCGGGAGGGGAAGGTACGAGCAGTACTTC
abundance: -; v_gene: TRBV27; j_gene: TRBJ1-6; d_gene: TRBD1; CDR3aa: CASRGQQLPLHF; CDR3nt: TGTGCCAGCAGGGGACAGCAATTGCCCCTCCACTTT
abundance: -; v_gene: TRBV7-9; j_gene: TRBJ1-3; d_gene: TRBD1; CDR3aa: CASSPRDRSPGNTIYF; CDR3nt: TGTGCCAGCAGCCCGAGGGACAGGTCCCCTGGAAACACCATATATTTT
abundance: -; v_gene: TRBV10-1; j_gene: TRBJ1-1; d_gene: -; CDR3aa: CASRANRQGSGTEAFF; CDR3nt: TGCGCCAGCAGAGCTAACCGCCAGGGGAGTGGAACTGAAGCTTTCTTT
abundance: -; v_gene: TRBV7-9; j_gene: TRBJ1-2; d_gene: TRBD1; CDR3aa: CASSRDRVDGYTF; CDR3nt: TGTGCCAGCAGCCGGGACAGGGTCGATGGCTACACCTTC
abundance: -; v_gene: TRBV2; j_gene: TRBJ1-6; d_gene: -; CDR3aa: CASSPTGFASPLHF; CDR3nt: TGTGCCAGCAGCCCTACAGGGTTTGCGTCACCCCTCCACTTT
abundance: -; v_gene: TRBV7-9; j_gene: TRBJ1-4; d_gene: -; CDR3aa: CSSRESGAATNEKLFF; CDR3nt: TGTTCCAGCAGGGAAAGTGGGGCTGCAACTAATGAAAAACTGTTTTTT
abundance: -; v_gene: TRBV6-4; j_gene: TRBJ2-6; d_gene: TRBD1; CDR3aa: CASSADRSSGANVLTF; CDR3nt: TGTGCCAGCAGTGCGGACAGGAGCTCTGGGGCCAACGTCCTGACTTTC
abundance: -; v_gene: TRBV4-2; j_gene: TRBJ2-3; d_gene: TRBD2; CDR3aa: CASSPRLAGGTDTQYF; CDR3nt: TGTGCCAGCAGCCCGAGGCTCGCGGGGGGCACAGATACGCAGTATTTT
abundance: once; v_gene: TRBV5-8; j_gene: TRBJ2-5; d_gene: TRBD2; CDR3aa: CASSLVGTSGTETQYF; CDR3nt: TGTGCCAGCAGCTTGGTTGGGACTAGCGGGACTGAGACCCAGTACTTC
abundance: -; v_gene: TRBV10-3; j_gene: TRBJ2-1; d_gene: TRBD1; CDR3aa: CATRTGPSYNEQFF; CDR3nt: TGTGCCACCCGGACAGGTCCTTCCTACAATGAGCAGTTCTTC
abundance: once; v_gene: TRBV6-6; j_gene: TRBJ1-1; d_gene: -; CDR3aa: CASSRARGKNTEAFF; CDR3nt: TGTGCCAGCAGCCGGGCCCGGGGAAAAAACACTGAAGCTTTCTTT
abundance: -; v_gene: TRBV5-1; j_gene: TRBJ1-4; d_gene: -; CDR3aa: CASSPGGSNEKLFF; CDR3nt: TGCGCCAGCAGCCCCGGGGGATCTAATGAAAAACTGTTTTTT
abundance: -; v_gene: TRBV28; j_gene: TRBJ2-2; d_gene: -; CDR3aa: CASSPDGTLNTGELFF; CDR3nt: TGTGCCAGCAGTCCGGACGGGACTCTGAACACCGGGGAGCTGTTTTTT